This T cell receptor (beta chain) originates from a study of neurological immune-mediated disorders. Ten or more counts support this clonotype. What it binds is not known. Specified time point: longitudinal time-point 3. The unsorted libraries were produced from 2 million PBMCs held at -80 C. Germline lookup yields CDR1 SGHTA and CDR2 FQGNSA. V lost 5 bases, J lost 2 bases, and 10 bases stayed unmatched. CDR3 size: 16 residues. It was by 5'RACE with 10-nucleotide random UMIs that the cDNA was made. Each sequencing run yielded over 190 million TCR-beta sequences from 15-18 subjects. TCRdb reprocessed the 5' RACE reads via MiXCR and lists one record per CDR3 protein. The sample comprises 85,000 to 110,000 distinct CDR3 sequences, 10% to 12% of which are singletons, and more than 2.5% rests with the top ten. Broader study findings: Private repertoires in all groups were suggested by the finding that expanded clones across subjects shared no CDR3 amino acid sequences.

The specimen sequenced was PBMCs. The chain joins TRBV7-2 to TRBJ2-5, with TRBD1 matching 8 bases. The clonotype was recovered from a female donor with HTLV-1-associated myelopathy (HAM/TSP). CDR3 loop: CASSRYQHRGQETQYF. CDR3 nucleotide sequence: TGTGCCAGCAGCCGTTACCAACACAGGGGGCAAGAGACCCAGTACTTC.